These T cell receptor beta chains were read from a single sample in a study of blood T cells in healthy people across ages. TCRdb ran MiXCR on the 5' RACE reads and lists one entry per CDR3 protein. Of fewer than 2,000,000 distinct CDR3 sequences listed, roughly 32% are singletons. Sequencing input: blood. The receptors originated from a woman under 40 in good health. The CDR3 runs from the conserved cysteine through the conserved F or W. The order of the fields is J gene, D gene, clone size, V gene, CDR3 DNA, CDR3 protein. A D gene is named only where the DNA matches it firmly. Size is omitted from some rows. Given values are once, few, many or a class for expanded clones.

j_gene: TRBJ2-1; d_gene: -; abundance: -; v_gene: TRBV12-3/TRBV12-4; CDR3nt: TGTGCCAGTAGTTTGGGCAGTTGGAAGAACAATGAGCAGTTCTTC; CDR3aa: CASSLGSWKNNEQFF
j_gene: TRBJ2-7; d_gene: -; abundance: -; v_gene: TRBV5-5; CDR3nt: TGTGCCAGCAGCTTATCGGACAGCGGAAGCTACGAGCAGTACTTC; CDR3aa: CASSLSDSGSYEQYF
j_gene: TRBJ2-1; d_gene: TRBD2; abundance: -; v_gene: TRBV7-9; CDR3nt: TGTGCCAGCAGCCCTCCATTGGGCGGGAGCACCAGGTCCTACAATGAGCAGTTCTTC; CDR3aa: CASSPPLGGSTRSYNEQFF
j_gene: TRBJ2-2; d_gene: -; abundance: -; v_gene: TRBV5-1; CDR3nt: TGTGCCAGCAGCTTAACAGGGCCCGGGGAGCTGTTTTTT; CDR3aa: CASSLTGPGELFF
j_gene: TRBJ2-5; d_gene: TRBD2; abundance: -; v_gene: TRBV5-1; CDR3nt: TGCGCCAGCAGCTTGAAAAGCCTACGAAAGCGGGATAGAGAGACCCAGTACTTC; CDR3aa: CASSLKSLRKRDRETQYF
j_gene: TRBJ2-5; d_gene: -; abundance: -; v_gene: TRBV20-1; CDR3nt: TGCAGTGCTAGAGATTACGAGACCCAGTACTTC; CDR3aa: CSARDYETQYF
j_gene: TRBJ1-5; d_gene: -; abundance: -; v_gene: TRBV5-1; CDR3nt: TGCGCCAGTAACTTGGATGGCAGCAATCAGCCCCAGCATTTT; CDR3aa: CASNLDGSNQPQHF
j_gene: TRBJ2-3; d_gene: -; abundance: many; v_gene: TRBV27; CDR3nt: TGTGCCAGCAGTTTACAGGTCACTAGCACAGATACGCAGTATTTT; CDR3aa: CASSLQVTSTDTQYF
j_gene: TRBJ2-7; d_gene: TRBD2; abundance: -; v_gene: TRBV5-1; CDR3nt: TGCGCCAGCAGCCAAGAGGGGTCGAGCGGGGTCAACTACGAGCAGTACTTC; CDR3aa: CASSQEGSSGVNYEQYF
j_gene: TRBJ1-1; d_gene: TRBD1; abundance: -; v_gene: TRBV10-3; CDR3nt: TGTGCCATCAGTGCCCTTAGGGGACAGTCGAACACTGAAGCTTTCTTT; CDR3aa: CAISALRGQSNTEAFF
j_gene: TRBJ1-1; d_gene: -; abundance: -; v_gene: TRBV5-1; CDR3nt: TGCGCCAGCAGCTGGGGACGTGGGAGCACTGAAGCTTTCTTT; CDR3aa: CASSWGRGSTEAFF
j_gene: TRBJ2-3; d_gene: -; abundance: -; v_gene: TRBV9; CDR3nt: TGTGCCAGCAGCGTCCTCCGGACAGATACGCAGTATTTT; CDR3aa: CASSVLRTDTQYF
j_gene: TRBJ2-2; d_gene: -; abundance: few; v_gene: TRBV5-1; CDR3nt: TGCGCCAGCAGCTGGGCCGACGGCGGCGGGGAGCTGTTTTTT; CDR3aa: CASSWADGGGELFF
j_gene: TRBJ2-2; d_gene: TRBD1; abundance: -; v_gene: TRBV5-1; CDR3nt: TGCGCCAGCATCGCGACAGGGTTCCCCGGGGAGCTGTTTTTT; CDR3aa: CASIATGFPGELFF
j_gene: TRBJ1-2; d_gene: -; abundance: -; v_gene: TRBV3-1; CDR3nt: TGTGCCAGCAGCCAAGAATGGGGCCCACACTATGGCTACACCTTC; CDR3aa: CASSQEWGPHYGYTF
j_gene: TRBJ2-7; d_gene: TRBD1; abundance: few; v_gene: TRBV13; CDR3nt: TGTGCCAGCAGCTTAACTCCGGGACAGGGGGCTTACGAGCAGTACTTC; CDR3aa: CASSLTPGQGAYEQYF
j_gene: TRBJ2-2; d_gene: TRBD1; abundance: -; v_gene: TRBV27; CDR3nt: TGTGCCAGCAGTCCAGCCGGGACAGTCGAAACCGGGGAGCTGTTTTTT; CDR3aa: CASSPAGTVETGELFF
j_gene: TRBJ2-7; d_gene: -; abundance: few; v_gene: TRBV20-1; CDR3nt: TGCAGTGCTAGAGATGGGCAACGGGAGTTAGAGCAGTACTTC; CDR3aa: CSARDGQRELEQYF
j_gene: TRBJ2-3; d_gene: TRBD2; abundance: -; v_gene: TRBV5-1; CDR3nt: TGCGCCAGCAGCACCGGGACTAGCGGGGGGGCTGGCACAGATACGCAGTATTTT; CDR3aa: CASSTGTSGGAGTDTQYF
j_gene: TRBJ2-1; d_gene: -; abundance: -; v_gene: TRBV4-1; CDR3nt: TGCGCCAGCAGGCGAGGACGACTGGGAAATGAGCAGTTCTTC; CDR3aa: CASRRGRLGNEQFF
j_gene: TRBJ2-3; d_gene: TRBD1; abundance: few; v_gene: TRBV28; CDR3nt: TGTGCCAGAGGGAACCCCGGGACAGGGGTCACAGATACGCAGTATTTT; CDR3aa: CARGNPGTGVTDTQYF
j_gene: TRBJ1-1; d_gene: TRBD1; abundance: -; v_gene: TRBV7-2; CDR3nt: TGTGCCAGCAGCTCCTCGGACAGGGCTACTGAAGCTTTCTTT; CDR3aa: CASSSSDRATEAFF
j_gene: TRBJ2-3; d_gene: -; abundance: -; v_gene: TRBV6-5; CDR3nt: TGTGCCAGCAGCTCTTTTCCGGCCAGCACAGATACGCAGTATTTT; CDR3aa: CASSSFPASTDTQYF